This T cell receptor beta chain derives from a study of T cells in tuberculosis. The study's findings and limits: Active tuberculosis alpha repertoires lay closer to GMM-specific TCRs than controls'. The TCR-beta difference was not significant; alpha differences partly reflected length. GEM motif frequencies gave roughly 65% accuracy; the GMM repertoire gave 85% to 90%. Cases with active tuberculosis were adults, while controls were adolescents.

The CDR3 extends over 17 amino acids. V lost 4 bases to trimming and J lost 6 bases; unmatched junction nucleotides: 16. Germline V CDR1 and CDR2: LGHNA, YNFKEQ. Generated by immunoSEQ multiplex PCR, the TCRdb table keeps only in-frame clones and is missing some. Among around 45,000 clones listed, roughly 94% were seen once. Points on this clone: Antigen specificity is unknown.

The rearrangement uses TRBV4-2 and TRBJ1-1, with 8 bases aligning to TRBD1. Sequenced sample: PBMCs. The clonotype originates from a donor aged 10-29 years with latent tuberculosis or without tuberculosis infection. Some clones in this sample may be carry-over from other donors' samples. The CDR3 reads CASSLVTRGQVGSEAFF. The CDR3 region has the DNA TGTGCCAGCAGCCTGGTCACCCGGGGACAGGTTGGGTCTGAAGCTTTCTTT.